A single sample gave rise to the 28 T cell receptor beta chains below, sequenced in a study of shared clonotypes between healthy human individuals. Method: immunoSEQ multiplex PCR; TCRdb's copy keeps in-frame clones and lacks some. This sample has approximately 2,000,000 clones; 92% occur once, and the top ten carry 0.3% to 0.4%. What was sequenced was naive CD4+ T cells from PBMCs. Described subset: CD45RA+ positively selected. Every receptor here comes from a man aged 18 to 35 in good health. Some clones in this sample may be carry-over from other donors' samples.

The rearrangement links TRBV4-2 to TRBJ1-2; D is undetermined. In germline, CDR1 is LGHNA, CDR2 YNFKEQ. The CDR3 loop spans 14 amino acids. V lost 1 base, J lost 4 bases, and 10 bases lay in between. The CDR3 bases are TGTGCCAGCAGCCAAGGCCAATACAGCTATGGCTACACCTTC. Translation gives CASSQGQYSYGYTF.

Concerning this clone: This same CDR3 is encoded by further DNA sequences in the sample. The chain recombines TRBV7-8 with TRBJ1-5, with a tentative D call TRBD1 (6 bases). Germline V gene sequence: CDR1 SGHVS, CDR2 FQNEAQ. The CDR3 covers 15 residues. V lost 1 base, J lost 1 base, and 8 bases lay in between. In nucleotides, the CDR3 is TGTGCCAGCAGCTTAGGCACAGGGAGCAATCAGCCCCAGCATTTT. Protein sequence: CASSLGTGSNQPQHF.

CDR3 loop: CASSLGLPLREQYF. The CDR3 DNA reads TGTGCCAGCAGTCTTGGACTACCGCTACGAGAGCAGTACTTC. The chain carries TRBV28 and TRBJ2-5, with TRBD2 as a possible D gene (6 bases). The CDR3 loop spans 14 amino acids. The germline V gene has CDR1 MDHEN and CDR2 SYDVKM. Trimming shortened V by 5 bases and J by 11 bases, and 21 bases separated the two germline ends. Using reference TRBV28 and TRBJ2-5 for the parts outside the CDR3, the full variable domain is DVKVTQSSRYLVKRTGEKVFLECVQDMDHENMFWYRQDPGLGLRLIYFSYDVKMKEKGDIPEGYSVSREKKERFSLILESASTNQTSMYLCASSLGLPLREQYFGPGTRLLVL.

The chain has TRBV10-3 and TRBJ1-4, with a possible D match to TRBD1 (6 bases). Trimming took off 6 bases at V and 5 bases at J, with 16 bases between the two ends. This CDR3 comprises 15 residues. Germline CDR1 is ENHRY and CDR2 is SYGVKD. For the CDR3, the DNA is TGTGCCATCAGCCAGGGGCCGGGGTACAATGAAAAACTGTTTTTT. This sequence encodes CAISQGPGYNEKLFF.

In this sample, this clone turned up a few times. The genes are TRBV28 and TRBJ1-1, with D uncertain. The CDR3 spans 13 residues. The V end lost 6 bases, the J end lost 0 bases, and 8 bases lay between the germline ends. Germline CDR1 is MDHEN and CDR2 is SYDVKM. The CDR3 region is CASRAAVNTEAFF. The CDR3 nucleotides are TGTGCCAGCAGGGCTGCGGTGAACACTGAAGCTTTCTTT.

V usage is TRBV18 and J usage is TRBJ1-1, with TRBD1 matching 7 bases. Germline values: CDR1 KGHSH, CDR2 LQKENI. Trimming at V came to 0 bases and at J to 0 bases, leaving 4 bases not matched to a gene. The CDR3 has 16 residues. CDR3 DNA: TGTGCCAGCTCACCACCAACAGGGGACATGAACACTGAAGCTTTCTTT. This codes for CASSPPTGDMNTEAFF.

This clone was observed a handful of times. This chain connects TRBV9 to TRBJ1-3; 8 nucleotides match TRBD1. The CDR3 sequence is 16 residues long. Germline CDR1 SGDLS, CDR2 YYNGEE. Trimming cost V 3 bases and J 3 bases; bases outside gene matches: 8. The CDR3 loop reads CASSASDRVFGNTIYF. CDR3 in DNA: TGTGCCAGCAGCGCGTCGGACAGGGTCTTTGGAAACACCATATATTTT.

The chain uses TRBV27 and TRBJ1-2; 11 bases match TRBD1. The CDR3 has 15 residues. V lost 6 bases, J lost 8 bases, and 11 bases stayed unmatched. Germline V gives CDR1 MNHEY, CDR2 SMNVEV (reference sequence). The CDR3 sequence: CASRDEGQGDRGYTF. CDR3 nucleotide sequence: TGTGCCAGCAGGGACGAGGGACAGGGGGATCGAGGCTACACCTTC.

The rearrangement links TRBV5-4 to TRBJ2-5; D is perhaps TRBD1 (6 bases). This CDR3 spans 14 amino acids. The germline CDR1 and CDR2 sequences are SGHNT and YYREEE (reference sequence). V lost 1 base, J lost 5 bases, and 12 bases lay in between. CDR3 coding DNA: TGTGCCAGCAGCTTGTCAGGGGTTGGCGAGACCCAGTACTTC. Translation: CASSLSGVGETQYF. Using reference TRBV5-4 and TRBJ2-5 for the parts outside the CDR3, the full variable domain is ETGVTQSPTHLIKTRGQQVTLRCSSQSGHNTVSWYQQALGQGPQFIFQYYREEENGRGNFPPRFSGLQFPNYSSELNVNALELDDSALYLCASSLSGVGETQYFGPGTRLLVL.

The rearrangement joins TRBV7-8 to TRBJ1-4; 10 bases fit TRBD1. J gave up 8 bases and V 2 bases, and 11 bases lay outside the gene matches. Germline assignment: CDR1 SGHVS and CDR2 FQNEAQ. The CDR3 runs to 17 residues. The CDR3 nucleotides read TGTGCCAGCAGCTTAAGGTTCGTGGGACAGGGGAGCGAAAAACTGTTTTTT. Encoded protein: CASSLRFVGQGSEKLFF.

In this sample, this clone turned up once. V gene TRBV29-1 combines with J gene TRBJ2-1; D remains ambiguous. V lost 4 bases to trimming and J lost 0 bases, with 13 bases between them. The CDR3 loop spans 15 amino acids. Per the germline V gene, CDR1 is SQVTM and CDR2 is ANQGSEA. CDR3 in DNA: TGCAGCGTTGCGGAAGTCTGGAGCTCCTACAATGAGCAGTTCTTC. Translation: CSVAEVWSSYNEQFF.

The chain uses TRBV5-1 and TRBJ2-3; D is undetermined. CDR3 length: 14 residues. The V gene lost 5 bases and the J gene lost 2 bases, with 12 bases spanning the gap. CDR1 and CDR2 (germline): SGHRS, YFSETQ. The DNA for the CDR3 is TGCGCCAGCAGGGACCGGCAGGTCACAGATACGCAGTATTTT. Its translation: CASRDRQVTDTQYF. Variable domain in full (rest from reference TRBV5-1 and TRBJ2-3): KAGVTQTPRYLIKTRGQQVTLSCSPISGHRSVSWYQQTPGQGLQFLFEYFSETQRNKGNFPGRFSGRQFSNSRSEMNVSTLELGDSALYLCASRDRQVTDTQYFGPGTRLTVL.

The chain has TRBV11-2 and TRBJ1-4; tentative D call: TRBD1 (5 bases). CDR1 is SGHAT, CDR2 FQNNGV, per germline. This CDR3 has 14 amino acids. Trimming cost V 4 bases and J 8 bases, with 14 bases left between them. For the CDR3, the DNA is TGTGCCAGCAGCTGGGTCCTCGGGGGGGAAAAACTGTTTTTT. Its translation is CASSWVLGGEKLFF.

The V and J genes are TRBV7-2 and TRBJ2-5; 10 nucleotides match TRBD1. CDR3 length: 17 amino acids. Unmatched junction bases numbered 14, after V lost 5 bases and J lost 5 bases. The V gene's germline CDR1 is SGHTA and CDR2 FQGNSA. The chain's CDR3 is CASSGMTGGAPFETQYF. In DNA form, the CDR3 reads TGTGCCAGCAGCGGGATGACAGGGGGCGCCCCTTTTGAGACCCAGTACTTC.

The chain recombines TRBV5-1 with TRBJ1-1; D call uncertain. V lost 8 bases and J lost 0, with 14 bases in between. The CDR3 is 14 amino acids. Germline CDR1 SGHRS, CDR2 YFSETQ. In nucleotides, the CDR3 is TGCGCCAGTTCCCCTGGTAGTTTGAACACTGAAGCTTTCTTT. It yields the protein CASSPGSLNTEAFF.

The count of this clone is one. The chain uses TRBV19 and TRBJ1-5, with 7 bases lining up with TRBD1. CDR3 length: 19 residues. Losses at the gene ends were 5 bases for V and 0 bases for J; bases not matched to a gene: 16. CDR1 LNHDA and CDR2 SQIVND come from the germline V gene (reference sequence). CDR3 loop: CASSLGWFRGGYSNQPQHF. The CDR3 DNA sequence: TGTGCCAGTAGTCTGGGGTGGTTTCGAGGGGGCTATAGCAATCAGCCCCAGCATTTT.

The genes are TRBV7-9 and TRBJ2-1; TRBD2 matches 9 bases. After removal of 1 base from V and 6 bases from J, the junction contained 4 bases not matched to a gene. The CDR3 has 15 residues. CDR1 is SEHNR, CDR2 FQNEAQ, per germline (reference sequence). This chain's CDR3 is CASSLESGRTNEQFF. DNA for the CDR3: TGTGCCAGCAGCTTAGAAAGCGGGAGGACCAATGAGCAGTTCTTC.

The chain links TRBV30 to TRBJ1-1; D unresolved. The V gene lost 2 bases and the J gene lost 0 bases, with 7 bases spanning the gap. The CDR3 loop spans 13 amino acids. Germline V gives CDR1 GTSNPN, CDR2 SVGIG (reference sequence). CDR3 sequence reads: CAWSPILNTEAFF. DNA for the CDR3: TGTGCCTGGAGTCCTATACTGAACACTGAAGCTTTCTTT.

The chain couples TRBV6-5 to TRBJ2-7, with unresolved D. The CDR3 extends over 15 amino acids. V lost 5 bases, J lost 3 bases, and 17 bases lay in between. CDR1 and CDR2 from the germline V gene are MNHEY and SVGAGI. CDR3 in amino acids: CASSGRPTRLYEQYF. In nucleotides, the CDR3 is TGTGCCAGCAGTGGCCGGCCAACCCGGCTCTACGAGCAGTACTTC.

The chain has TRBV11-1 and TRBJ1-2; no reliable D call. The V end was cut by 6 bases, the J end by 4 bases, with 12 bases between. The germline V gene has CDR1 SGHAT and CDR2 FQDESV (reference sequence). This CDR3 has 13 residues. CDR3 loop: CASRRTTGYGYTF. The CDR3, as DNA: TGTGCCAGCAGACGCACTACTGGCTATGGCTACACCTTC. Supplemented by reference TRBV11-1 and TRBJ1-2, the full variable domain reads EAEVAQSPRYKITEKSQAVAFWCDPISGHATLYWYRQILGQGPELLVQFQDESVVDDSQLPKDRFSAERLKGVDSTLKIQPAELGDSAMYLCASRRTTGYGYTFGSGTRLTVV.

The rearrangement links TRBV5-4 to TRBJ2-1, with TRBD2 as a possible D gene (5 bases). Germline V gives CDR1 SGHNT, CDR2 YYREEE (reference sequence). The CDR3 runs 16 residues. Between the trimmed V and J ends, which lost 0 bases and 6 bases, there was a span of 16 bases. CDR3 loop: CASSLARVEGSNEQFF. CDR3 bases: TGTGCCAGCAGCTTGGCGCGGGTTGAGGGCTCCAATGAGCAGTTCTTC.

CDR3 loop: CASSRLAGVLQPQHF. CDR3 in DNA: TGTGCCAGCTCACGTTTGGCAGGGGTTCTGCAGCCCCAGCATTTT. This sequence joins TRBV18 and TRBJ1-5, with TRBD1 as a possible D gene (6 bases). The CDR3 is 15 residues long. The ends were cut back, 4 bases at V and 7 bases at J, with 17 bases in the middle. Germline V gives CDR1 KGHSH, CDR2 LQKENI.

The chain links TRBV9 to TRBJ1-2; weak D call: TRBD1 (6 bases). There are 16 residues in the CDR3. V lost 4 bases and J lost 5, with 21 bases in between. Germline loops: CDR1 SGDLS, CDR2 YYNGEE. The CDR3 nucleotides are TGTGCCAGCAGCACGGCAGGGGATATTTATCCTTATGGCTACACCTTC. It translates to CASSTAGDIYPYGYTF.

As for this clone: The sample has other DNA sequences that encode this CDR3 too. V usage is TRBV6-5 and J usage is TRBJ2-7; either TRBD1 or TRBD2 may supply D (6 bases each). V shed 8 bases and J shed 4 bases, with 12 bases lying between them. The CDR3 totals 12 residues. CDR1 is MNHEY and CDR2 is SVGAGI in the germline V gene. CDR3: CASGGTTYEQYF. In DNA form, the CDR3 reads TGTGCCAGCGGGGGGACAACATACGAGCAGTACTTC.

V is TRBV4-2 and J is TRBJ2-7, with a possible D match to TRBD1 (5 bases). The CDR3 spans 14 residues. CDR1 and CDR2 (germline): LGHNA, YNFKEQ. V lost 2 bases and J 2 bases, leaving 10 bases between the germline ends. Written as DNA, the CDR3 is TGTGCCAGCAGCCAAATGACAGATCCCTACGAGCAGTACTTC. Protein product: CASSQMTDPYEQYF.

As DNA, the CDR3 is TGCAGCGTGATTTGGCAGGGGAGCTCCTACGAGCAGTACTTC. Amino acids: CSVIWQGSSYEQYF. The chain joins TRBV29-1 to TRBJ2-7, with D perhaps TRBD1 (6 bases). The CDR3 has 14 amino acids. Trimming shortened V by 6 bases and J by 0 bases, and 15 bases separated the two germline ends. CDR1 is SQVTM, CDR2 ANQGSEA, per germline.

Here the CDR3 reads CASSHPGGRTPSTGELFF. CDR3 sequence (DNA): TGTGCCAGCAGCCACCCGGGCGGGCGGACCCCCAGCACCGGGGAGCTGTTTTTT. This chain joins TRBV5-8 and TRBJ2-2; maybe TRBD2 (5 bases). Germline CDR1 is SGHTS and CDR2 is YDEGEE. Trimming shortened V by 4 bases and J by 4 bases, and 23 bases separated the two germline ends. CDR3 length: 18 amino acids.

The V gene is TRBV6-1, the J gene TRBJ2-2; weak D call: TRBD1 (5 bases). CDR1 MNHNS and CDR2 SASEGT come from the germline V gene. The CDR3 is 16 amino acids. V shed 4 bases and J shed 2 bases, with 14 bases lying between them. The CDR3 DNA reads as TGTGCCAGCAGTGGGTTTGGTAGGGGTAACACCGGGGAGCTGTTTTTT. Translated: CASSGFGRGNTGELFF.